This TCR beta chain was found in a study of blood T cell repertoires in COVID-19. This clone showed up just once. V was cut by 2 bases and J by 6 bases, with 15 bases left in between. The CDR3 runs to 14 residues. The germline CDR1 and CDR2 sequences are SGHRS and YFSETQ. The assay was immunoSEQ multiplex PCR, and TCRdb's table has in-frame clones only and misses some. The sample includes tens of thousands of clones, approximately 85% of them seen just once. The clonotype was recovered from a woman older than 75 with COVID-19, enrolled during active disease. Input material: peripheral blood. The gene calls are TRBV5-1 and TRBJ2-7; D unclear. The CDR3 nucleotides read TGCGCCAGCAGCTTTGAGCCGAACGCCGGCGAGCAGTACTTC. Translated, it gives CASSFEPNAGEQYF.